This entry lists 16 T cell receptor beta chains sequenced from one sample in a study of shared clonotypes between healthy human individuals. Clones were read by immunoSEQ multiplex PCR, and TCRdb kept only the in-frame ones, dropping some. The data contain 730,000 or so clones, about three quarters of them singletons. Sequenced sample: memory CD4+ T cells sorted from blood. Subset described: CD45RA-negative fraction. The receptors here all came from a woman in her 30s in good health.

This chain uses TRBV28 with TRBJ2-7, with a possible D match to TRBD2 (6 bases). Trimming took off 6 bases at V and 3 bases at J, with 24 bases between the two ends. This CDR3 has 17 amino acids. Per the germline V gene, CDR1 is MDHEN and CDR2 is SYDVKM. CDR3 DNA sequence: TGTGCCAGCAGACAAACCCTCGGGGGAAAAAGCTTCTACGAGCAGTACTTC. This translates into CASRQTLGGKSFYEQYF.

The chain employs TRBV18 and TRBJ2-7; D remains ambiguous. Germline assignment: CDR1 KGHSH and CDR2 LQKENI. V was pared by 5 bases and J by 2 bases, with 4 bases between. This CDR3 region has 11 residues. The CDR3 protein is CASSAAYEQYF. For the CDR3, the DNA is TGTGCCAGCTCAGCCGCCTACGAGCAGTACTTC.

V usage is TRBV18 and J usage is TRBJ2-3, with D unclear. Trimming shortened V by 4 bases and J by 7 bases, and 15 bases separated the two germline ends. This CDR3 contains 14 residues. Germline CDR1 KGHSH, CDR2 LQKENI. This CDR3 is CASSRTYSENTQYF. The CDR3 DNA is TGTGCCAGCTCACGGACGTATTCCGAAAATACGCAGTATTTT.

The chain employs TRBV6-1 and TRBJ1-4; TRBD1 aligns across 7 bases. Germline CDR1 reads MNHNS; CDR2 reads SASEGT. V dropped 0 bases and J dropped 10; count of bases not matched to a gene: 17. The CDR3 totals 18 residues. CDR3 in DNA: TGTGCCAGCAGTGAAGCGCATGTTGAAGGGACAGCTAAGAGAAAACTGTTTTTT. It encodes CASSEAHVEGTAKRKLFF.

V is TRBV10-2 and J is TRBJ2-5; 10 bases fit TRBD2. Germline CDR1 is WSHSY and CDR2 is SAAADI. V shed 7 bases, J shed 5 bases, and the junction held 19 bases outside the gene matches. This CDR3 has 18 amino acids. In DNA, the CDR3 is TGCGCCAGCACCGCAAAACTTAAAACTAGCGGGAAACCGGAGACCCAGTACTTC. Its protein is CASTAKLKTSGKPETQYF.

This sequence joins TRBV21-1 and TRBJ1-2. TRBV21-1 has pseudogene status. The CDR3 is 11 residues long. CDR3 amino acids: CASSTRRGYTF. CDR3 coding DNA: TGTGCCAGCAGCACCCGACGTGGCTACACCTTC.

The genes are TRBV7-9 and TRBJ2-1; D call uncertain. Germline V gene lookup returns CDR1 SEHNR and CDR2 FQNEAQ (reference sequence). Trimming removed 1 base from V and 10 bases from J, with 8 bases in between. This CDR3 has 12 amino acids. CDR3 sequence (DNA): TGTGCCAGCAGCTTAGATGTCTCGGAGCAGTTCTTC. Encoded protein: CASSLDVSEQFF.

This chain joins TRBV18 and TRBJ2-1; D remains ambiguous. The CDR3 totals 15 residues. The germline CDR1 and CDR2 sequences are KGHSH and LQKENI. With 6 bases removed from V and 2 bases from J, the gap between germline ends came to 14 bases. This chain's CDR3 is CASSPLSGPYNEQFF. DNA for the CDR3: TGTGCCAGCTCTCCTCTCTCCGGGCCCTACAATGAGCAGTTCTTC.

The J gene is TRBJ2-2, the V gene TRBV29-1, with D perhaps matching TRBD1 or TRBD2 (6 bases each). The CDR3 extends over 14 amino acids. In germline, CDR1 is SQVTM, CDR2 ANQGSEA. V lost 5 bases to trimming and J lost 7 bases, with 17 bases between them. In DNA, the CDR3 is TGCAGCGTTCTAGCGTCCAGGGGTCGCGGGGAGCTGTTTTTT. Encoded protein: CSVLASRGRGELFF.

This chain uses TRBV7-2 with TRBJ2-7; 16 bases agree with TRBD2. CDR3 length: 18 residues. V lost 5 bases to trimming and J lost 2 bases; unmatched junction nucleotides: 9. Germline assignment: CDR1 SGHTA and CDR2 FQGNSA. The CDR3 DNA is TGTGCCAGCAGCCTACACTTAGGGACTAGCGGGAGGGCCTACGAGCAGTACTTC. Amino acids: CASSLHLGTSGRAYEQYF.

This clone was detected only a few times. CDR3 nucleotides: TGTGCCAGCAGCCCAAACCTGGGACAGGGGATTAGGGAGACCCAGTACTTC. It translates to CASSPNLGQGIRETQYF. The genes are TRBV7-8 and TRBJ2-5; 10 positions match TRBD1. CDR3 length equals 17 residues. Trimming at V came to 5 bases and at J to 5 bases, leaving 14 bases not matched to a gene. Germline CDR1 reads SGHVS; CDR2 reads FQNEAQ. Looking up the rest from reference TRBV7-8 and TRBJ2-5 gives the full variable domain: GAGVSQSPRYKVAKRGQDVALRCDPISGHVSLFWYQQALGQGPEFLTYFQNEAQLDKSGLPSDRFFAERPEGSVSTLKIQRTQQEDSAVYLCASSPNLGQGIRETQYFGPGTRLLVL.

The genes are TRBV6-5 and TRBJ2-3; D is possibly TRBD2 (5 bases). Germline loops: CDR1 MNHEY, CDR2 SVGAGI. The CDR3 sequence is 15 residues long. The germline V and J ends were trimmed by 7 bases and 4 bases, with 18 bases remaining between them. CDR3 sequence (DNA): TGTGCCAGCAACGACCGTTCTAGCTGGTCAGATACGCAGTATTTT. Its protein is CASNDRSSWSDTQYF.

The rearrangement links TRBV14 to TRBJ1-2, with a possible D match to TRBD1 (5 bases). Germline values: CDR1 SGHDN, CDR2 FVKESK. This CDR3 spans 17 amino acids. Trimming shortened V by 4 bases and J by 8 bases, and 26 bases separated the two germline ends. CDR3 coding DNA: TGTGCCAGCAGCCTACGGGCAGGGCGACCTTTGGGGCACGGCTACACCTTC. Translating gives CASSLRAGRPLGHGYTF.

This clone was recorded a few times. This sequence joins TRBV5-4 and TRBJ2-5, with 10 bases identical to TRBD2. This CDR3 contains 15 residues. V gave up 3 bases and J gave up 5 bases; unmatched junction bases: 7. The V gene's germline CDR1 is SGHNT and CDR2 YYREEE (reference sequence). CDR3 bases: TGTGCCAGCAGCTCCTCCGGGACTAGCGCGGAGACCCAGTACTTC. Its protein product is CASSSSGTSAETQYF.

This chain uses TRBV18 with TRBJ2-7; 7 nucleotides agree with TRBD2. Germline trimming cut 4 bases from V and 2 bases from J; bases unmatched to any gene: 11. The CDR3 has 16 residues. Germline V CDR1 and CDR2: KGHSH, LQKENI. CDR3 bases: TGTGCCAGCTCACGTGGGAGGGCTAGCGGACCCTACGAGCAGTACTTC. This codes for CASSRGRASGPYEQYF.

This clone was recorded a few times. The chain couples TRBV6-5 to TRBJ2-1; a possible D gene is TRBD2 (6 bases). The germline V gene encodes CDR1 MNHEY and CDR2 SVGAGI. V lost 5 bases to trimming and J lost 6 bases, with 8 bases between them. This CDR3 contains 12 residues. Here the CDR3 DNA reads TGTGCCAGCAGTAGGGACTCCAATGAGCAGTTCTTC. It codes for CASSRDSNEQFF.